The 21 T cell receptor beta chains in this list originate from one sample, sequenced in a study of OX40 agonist ivuxolimab in advanced cancers. Here immunoSEQ multiplex PCR was the method, and the copy in TCRdb shows in-frame clones only, minus some. The sample has roughly 70,000 clones; 85% to 95% are singletons. This specimen consisted of CD4+ or CD8+ T cells sorted from blood, obtained in a trial of the OX40 agonist ivuxolimab. These receptors all come from an adult with an advanced solid tumor such as melanoma, head and neck, liver or kidney cancer.

This chain joins TRBV18 and TRBJ2-5, with D possibly being TRBD2 (5 bases). Germline V gives CDR1 KGHSH, CDR2 LQKENI. Trimming removed 1 base at V and 5 bases at J, with 17 bases between. The CDR3 has 16 amino acids. CDR3 sequence (DNA): TGTGCCAGCTCACCACTTATAAGCGGAGGTGGGGAGACCCAGTACTTC. Translating gives CASSPLISGGGETQYF.

V is TRBV4-3 and J is TRBJ2-7; D unresolved. Per the germline V gene, CDR1 is LGHNA and CDR2 is YSLEER. V was trimmed by 0 bases and J by 3 bases, leaving 6 bases between them. CDR3 size: 13 residues. The CDR3 loop is CASSQDRLYEQYF. The CDR3 DNA reads as TGCGCCAGCAGCCAAGACAGGCTCTACGAGCAGTACTTC.

V is TRBV7-9 and J is TRBJ1-1; D unclear. Germline V gene lookup returns CDR1 SEHNR and CDR2 FQNEAQ (reference sequence). V lost 5 bases and J lost 5, with 18 bases in between. The CDR3 consists of 15 residues. CDR3 region: CASSLPESWMTEAFF. Written as DNA, the CDR3 is TGTGCCAGCAGCCTCCCCGAAAGCTGGATGACTGAAGCTTTCTTT.

The chain links TRBV30 to TRBJ1-1; 9 bases align to TRBD1. The CDR3 covers 13 residues. The junction had 3 bases not matched to a gene; V was cut back by 2 bases and J by 5 bases. The germline V gene has CDR1 GTSNPN and CDR2 SVGIG (reference sequence). CDR3 protein: CAWSWTGATEAFF. CDR3 bases: TGTGCCTGGAGTTGGACAGGGGCGACTGAAGCTTTCTTT.

The chain is built from TRBV13 and TRBJ2-6, with a tentative D call TRBD2 (5 bases). CDR3 length: 17 residues. Trimming removed 5 bases from V and 0 bases from J, with 14 bases in between. Germline CDR1 PRHDT, CDR2 FYEKMQ (reference sequence). DNA for the CDR3: TGTGCCAGCAGCCCTAGCCCGGGTTTCTCTGGGGCCAACGTCCTGACTTTC. Translating gives CASSPSPGFSGANVLTF.

The chain couples TRBV7-6 to TRBJ2-5; possibly TRBD2 for D (6 bases). The germline V gene encodes CDR1 SGHVS and CDR2 FNYEAQ. Trimming stripped 5 bases from V and 2 bases from J, with 12 bases between. The CDR3 runs to 14 residues. In DNA form, the CDR3 reads TGTGCCAGCAGCGTTCGGGGGATTCAAGAGACCCAGTACTTC. Amino acids: CASSVRGIQETQYF.

The chain is built from TRBV7-2 and TRBJ1-1, with a tentative D call TRBD1 (6 bases). Deletions cut 5 bases from V and 0 bases from J, with 13 bases between. Germline-derived CDR1 and CDR2 are SGHTA and FQGNSA. The CDR3 is made up of 15 amino acids. The CDR3 region is CASSRGQGMNTEAFF. Here the CDR3 DNA reads TGTGCCAGCAGCCGAGGGCAGGGGATGAACACTGAAGCTTTCTTT.

The chain employs TRBV15 and TRBJ1-5; 10 bases align to TRBD1. Germline trimming cut 0 bases from V and 9 bases from J; bases unmatched to any gene: 8. CDR1 is LNHNV and CDR2 is YYDKDF in the germline V gene (reference sequence). The CDR3 totals 16 residues. In nucleotides, the CDR3 is TGTGCCACCAGCAGAGATCAGTTAGACAGGGGGCCGCCCCAGCATTTT. Translating it yields CATSRDQLDRGPPQHF.

The chain employs TRBV9 and TRBJ2-7; D is perhaps TRBD1 or TRBD2 (5 bases each). From germline, CDR1 is SGDLS and CDR2 YYNGEE. Between the trimmed V and J ends, which lost 0 bases and 0 bases, there was a span of 7 bases. The CDR3 runs 14 residues. CDR3 in DNA: TGTGCCAGCAGCGTAGAAGGGACCTCCTACGAGCAGTACTTC. Translating it yields CASSVEGTSYEQYF.

V is TRBV7-2 and J is TRBJ2-5; 9 positions agree with TRBD1. V gave up 3 bases and J gave up 2 bases; unmatched junction bases: 4. This CDR3 comprises 15 residues. Per the germline V gene, CDR1 is SGHTA and CDR2 is FQGNSA. The CDR3 nucleotides are TGTGCCAGCAGCTTTCCGGGACAGGGTCAAGAGACCCAGTACTTC. The encoded protein is CASSFPGQGQETQYF.

The chain uses TRBV6-6 and TRBJ1-2, with D uncertain. Looked up from germline, CDR1 is MNHNY and CDR2 is SVGAGI (reference sequence). The CDR3 has 14 amino acids. The V end was cut by 5 bases, the J end by 4 bases, with 14 bases between. CDR3 sequence: CASSLDNPFYGYTF. CDR3 nucleotide sequence: TGTGCCAGCAGTCTGGATAATCCTTTCTATGGCTACACCTTC.

The chain couples TRBV19 to TRBJ1-5; 7 bases are shared with TRBD1. With V trimmed by 7 bases and J by 3 bases, 3 bases remained unmatched. Germline V gene data show CDR1 as LNHDA and CDR2 as SQIVND (reference sequence). This CDR3 spans 13 amino acids. The chain's CDR3 is CASKGAYNQPQHF. CDR3 coding DNA: TGTGCCAGTAAGGGGGCTTACAATCAGCCCCAGCATTTT.

The V and J genes are TRBV6-1 and TRBJ2-5; D may be TRBD1 or TRBD2 (5 bases each). The better agreement between TRBJ2-7 and the DNA end casts doubt on the J call. Germline V gene sequence: CDR1 MNHNS, CDR2 SASEGT. The CDR3 is made up of 16 amino acids. The CDR3 loop reads CASSEVVGGPAYEQYF. The CDR3 DNA follows: TGTGCCAGCAGTGAAGTTGTTGGGGGACCCGCCTACGAGCAGTACTTC.

The chain is built from TRBV7-2 and TRBJ1-1; unclear D gene. V lost 2 bases, J lost 0 bases, and 1 base lay in between. Germline CDR1 reads SGHTA; CDR2 reads FQGNSA. This CDR3 contains 12 residues. The CDR3 protein is CASSLMNTEAFF. The CDR3 nucleotides read TGTGCCAGCAGCTTAATGAACACTGAAGCTTTCTTT.

The J gene is TRBJ2-1, the V gene TRBV13, with 8 bases that match TRBD2. The J segment lost 3 bases and the V segment lost 0 bases, leaving 4 bases of the junction unmatched. The CDR3 is made up of 16 amino acids. CDR1 PRHDT and CDR2 FYEKMQ come from the germline V gene (reference sequence). CDR3 DNA: TGTGCCAGCAGCTTAGGCGGGGGGGCGGACTACAATGAGCAGTTCTTC. The encoded protein is CASSLGGGADYNEQFF.

The chain carries TRBV4-3 and TRBJ1-1; no clear D. CDR3 size: 15 residues. V dropped 0 bases and J dropped 2 bases, with 10 bases sitting between them. CDR1 and CDR2 from the germline V gene are LGHNA and YSLEER. The CDR3 loop is CASSQERDTNTEAFF. The CDR3 DNA is TGCGCCAGCAGCCAAGAGAGGGATACAAACACTGAAGCTTTCTTT.

The genes are TRBV6-6 and TRBJ2-7, with D hard to call. The ends were cut back, 1 base at V and 7 bases at J, with 14 bases in the middle. CDR3 length: 14 amino acids. Germline CDR1 MNHNY, CDR2 SVGAGI (reference sequence). The CDR3 sequence is CASSYYPPSGEQYF. CDR3 nucleotide sequence: TGTGCCAGCAGTTACTACCCTCCCTCTGGAGAGCAGTACTTC.

The V and J genes are TRBV28 and TRBJ1-2; 7 bases align to TRBD1. The CDR3 loop spans 15 amino acids. V shed 6 bases and J 2 bases; nucleotides not matched to a gene: 9. Germline V CDR1 and CDR2: MDHEN, SYDVKM. The CDR3 reads CASRIRQGGNYGYTF. The CDR3 nucleotides are TGTGCCAGCAGGATCAGACAGGGAGGGAACTATGGCTACACCTTC.

This sequence joins TRBV7-9 and TRBJ2-1, with D unresolved. Trimming took off 1 base at V and 9 bases at J, with 13 bases between the two ends. The CDR3 runs 14 residues. Germline V CDR1 and CDR2: SEHNR, FQNEAQ (reference sequence). CDR3 DNA sequence: TGTGCCAGCAGCTTAGGTCTGTCTACGATTGAGCAGTTCTTC. This translates into CASSLGLSTIEQFF.

This clone was found a few times. The V gene is TRBV7-9, the J gene TRBJ1-5, with D tentatively TRBD1 (6 bases). The germline gives CDR1 SEHNR, CDR2 FQNEAQ (reference sequence). V was trimmed by 4 bases and J by 5 bases, leaving 12 bases between them. The length of the CDR3 is 14 residues. CDR3 DNA: TGTGCCAGCAGCTCAACAGGGATTCATCAGCCCCAGCATTTT. This sequence encodes CASSSTGIHQPQHF.

The genes are TRBV5-5 and TRBJ2-7; no clear D. Germline loops: CDR1 SGHKS, CDR2 YYEKEE (reference sequence). The CDR3 covers 12 residues. Trimming cost V 4 bases and J 4 bases, with 9 bases left between them. Written as DNA, the CDR3 is TGTGCCAGCAGCAAGCCCCCATACGAGCAGTACTTC. It codes for CASSKPPYEQYF.